Below are 23 T cell receptor beta chains sequenced from a single sample in a study of identical twins (dated by TCRdb to 2016 to 2018). Preparation of the library involved 5' RACE. The data were produced on an Illumina HiSeq 2000. Starting from the raw public reads, TCRdb applied fastp trimming at Q25, assembled clones with MiXCR and retained in-frame beta chains. CDR3 protein duplicates are merged, each entry listing the most common genes and DNA. In this sample the table shows around 500,000 distinct CDR3 sequences, more than 13% of which occur a single time. The ten biggest clones cover about 0.52% of the sample. These records were also assigned to another study, of yellow fever vaccine responses in identical twins.

Source material: CD4+ T cells sorted from blood. Receptor source: a woman aged 18-29 years in good health.

The V call is TRBV14, the J call TRBJ2-1; D gene uncertain. In germline, CDR1 is SGHDN, CDR2 FVKESK. The CDR3 consists of 15 residues. V was shortened by 2 bases and J by 8 bases, with 16 bases between the two germline ends. This CDR3 reads CASSQNARHEDEQFF. For the CDR3, the DNA is TGTGCCAGCAGCCAAAATGCCCGCCACGAGGATGAGCAGTTCTTC.

This chain joins TRBV6-5 and TRBJ2-7; TRBD1 might be the D (6 bases). CDR3 length equals 15 residues. Germline V gene sequence: CDR1 MNHEY, CDR2 SVGAGI. Trimming pared 1 base from V and 10 bases from J, leaving 20 bases between. For the CDR3, the DNA is TGTGCCAGCAGTTACTTCGACAGGAAAAGCACAAGTCAGTACTTC. It translates to CASSYFDRKSTSQYF.

In its sample, this clonotype was seen a few times. The V and J genes are TRBV14 and TRBJ1-4; TRBD1 is a possible D gene (5 bases). Per the germline V gene, CDR1 is SGHDN and CDR2 is FVKESK. The CDR3 is 14 amino acids. V was clipped by 2 bases and J by 10 bases, with 14 bases between them. The CDR3 loop is CASSQLGVKGKLFF. The CDR3 DNA is TGTGCCAGCAGCCAACTGGGGGTGAAAGGAAAACTGTTTTTT.

This clonotype has only a few counts. The chain is built from TRBV6-1 and TRBJ1-1; TRBD1 aligns across 9 bases. The CDR3 length is 14 residues. J gave up 6 bases and V 6 bases, and 8 bases lay outside the gene matches. Germline CDR1 and CDR2: MNHNS and SASEGT. In nucleotides, the CDR3 is TGTGCCAGCAGACCTCCGGACAGGGGCGCTGAAGCTTTCTTT. This sequence encodes CASRPPDRGAEAFF.

CDR3 region: CASSLAWSGNEQFF. CDR3 DNA: TGTGCCAGCAGCTTAGCTTGGTCTGGCAATGAGCAGTTCTTC. V and J are TRBV7-2 and TRBJ2-1; no definite D call. The CDR3 covers 14 residues. Germline V lookup: CDR1 SGHTA, CDR2 FQGNSA. V lost 0 bases and J 6 bases, leaving 9 bases between the germline ends.

The CDR3 region has the DNA TGTGCCAGCAGTCAAAACAGGGGAATTGGCAATCAGCCCCAGCATTTT. Translated, it gives CASSQNRGIGNQPQHF. The V and J genes are TRBV6-1 and TRBJ1-5; 7 bases fit TRBD1. V was pared by 5 bases and J by 2 bases, with 9 bases of the junction left unmatched. CDR3 length: 16 amino acids. In germline, CDR1 is MNHNS, CDR2 SASEGT.

This clonotype was counted only a few times. This chain joins TRBV7-2 and TRBJ2-4; no reliable D call. Trimming stripped 0 bases from V and 6 bases from J, with 9 bases between. The CDR3 extends over 14 amino acids. Germline assignment: CDR1 SGHTA and CDR2 FQGNSA. In DNA, the CDR3 is TGTGCCAGCAGCTTAGCTGCCAGCATAAACATTCAGTACTTC. It specifies CASSLAASINIQYF.

This clonotype was detected a few times. The genes are TRBV12-3 or TRBV12-4 and TRBJ2-3; D is undetermined. The CDR3 is made up of 15 amino acids. Trimming left V 5 bases short and J 0 bases short, with 12 bases between. The CDR3, as DNA: TGTGCCAGCAGTCAACTCGACCTAAGCACAGATACGCAGTATTTT. As protein: CASSQLDLSTDTQYF.

This clonotype has more than one count but fewer than ten. V is TRBV20-1 and J is TRBJ2-2; 9 bases are shared with TRBD2. Germline assignment: CDR1 DFQATT and CDR2 SNEGSKA (reference sequence). J lost 0 bases, V lost 2 bases, and 4 bases had no gene match. The CDR3 runs 16 residues. In nucleotides, the CDR3 is TGCAGTGCTAGAAAAGCGGGGGGCGCGAACACCGGGGAGCTGTTTTTT. This translates into CSARKAGGANTGELFF.

The DNA for the CDR3 is TGCGCCAGCAGCATGGGACAAATCAATAATTCACCCCTCCACTTT. Residues: CASSMGQINNSPLHF. The V call is TRBV5-1, the J call TRBJ1-6; tentatively, D is TRBD1 (6 bases). CDR1 and CDR2 (germline): SGHRS, YFSETQ. Trimming removed 4 bases at V and 5 bases at J, with 13 bases between. The CDR3 loop spans 15 amino acids.

At least ten counts were recorded for this clonotype. The rearrangement joins TRBV12-3 or TRBV12-4 to TRBJ2-1; either TRBD1 or TRBD2 may fit D (6 bases each). This CDR3 has 13 residues. V was pared by 2 bases and J by 9 bases, with 11 bases between. As DNA, the CDR3 is TGTGCCAGCAGTTTAACGGGGGCCAGTGAGCAGTTCTTC. Protein: CASSLTGASEQFF.

This clonotype was counted a few times. V usage is TRBV6-1 and J usage is TRBJ2-4; 9 nucleotides line up with TRBD2. V lost 5 bases, J lost 4 bases, and 3 bases stayed unmatched. The germline gives CDR1 MNHNS, CDR2 SASEGT. CDR3 size: 14 residues. The CDR3 nucleotides read TGTGCCAGCAGTCCTCTAGCGGGGAAAAACATTCAGTACTTC. Amino acids: CASSPLAGKNIQYF.

The J gene is TRBJ2-1, the V gene TRBV20-1; 9 nucleotides agree with TRBD2. The ends lost 0 bases at V and 7 bases at J; junction bases unmatched: 13. The CDR3 length is 17 residues. Germline lookup yields CDR1 DFQATT and CDR2 SNEGSKA (reference sequence). In nucleotides, the CDR3 is TGCAGTGCTAGAGATCCTAGCGGGGCCCCCGATCGGAATGAGCAGTTCTTC. It translates to CSARDPSGAPDRNEQFF.

V usage is TRBV29-1 and J usage is TRBJ2-3, with 7 bases identical to TRBD1. CDR1 is SQVTM, CDR2 ANQGSEA, per germline. The CDR3 has 14 amino acids. Germline trimming cut 2 bases from V and 1 base from J; bases unmatched to any gene: 3. CDR3 in DNA: TGCAGCGTTGAACAGGGGGATGGCACAGATACGCAGTATTTT. Its translation: CSVEQGDGTDTQYF.

This chain uses TRBV2 with TRBJ1-5, with 10 bases aligning to TRBD1. In germline, CDR1 is SNHLY, CDR2 FYNNEI. J gave up 0 bases and V 1 base, and 6 bases lay outside the gene matches. CDR3 length: 18 residues. This chain's CDR3 is CASSEGDRGFASNQPQHF. In DNA, the CDR3 is TGTGCCAGCAGTGAAGGGGACAGGGGTTTTGCTAGCAATCAGCCCCAGCATTTT. The complete variable domain, with remaining parts taken from reference TRBV2 and TRBJ1-5, reads EPEVTQTPSHQVTQMGQEVILRCVPISNHLYFYWYRQILGQKVEFLVSFYNNEISEKSEIFDDQFSVERPDGSNFTLKIRSTKLEDSAMYFCASSEGDRGFASNQPQHFGDGTRLSIL.

This clonotype came up many times. Written as DNA, the CDR3 is TGTGCCAGTGAAGCTCGTGATGAGGCCAAAAACATTCAGTACTTC. This encodes CASEARDEAKNIQYF. This chain joins TRBV25-1 and TRBJ2-4; D gene unclear. V was trimmed by 9 bases and J by 1 base, leaving 16 bases between them. There are 15 residues in the CDR3. Germline lookup yields CDR1 MGHDK and CDR2 SYGVNS.

This clonotype occurred a few times. The V gene is TRBV18, the J gene TRBJ1-4; TRBD1 agrees at 9 bases. The germline V gene encodes CDR1 KGHSH and CDR2 LQKENI. CDR3 size: 14 residues. Trimming took 2 bases from V and 7 from J; bases not matched to a gene: 2. As DNA, the CDR3 is TGTGCCAGCTCACCAGGGACAGGGAGTGAAAAACTGTTTTTT. Translated: CASSPGTGSEKLFF.

The table lists this clonotype with a few counts. This rearrangement joins TRBV12-3 or TRBV12-4 to TRBJ1-1; D gene ambiguous. The CDR3 is 13 amino acids. The V end lost 6 bases, the J end lost 4 bases, and 12 bases lay between the germline ends. The CDR3 sequence: CASSPKVGTEAFF. CDR3 nucleotides: TGTGCCAGCAGCCCCAAGGTGGGCACTGAAGCTTTCTTT.

The chain carries TRBV20-1 and TRBJ2-3, with D possibly TRBD2 on 5 matching bases. Trimming left V 3 bases short and J 2 bases short, with 15 bases between. Germline CDR1 DFQATT, CDR2 SNEGSKA (reference sequence). The CDR3 loop spans 15 amino acids. The CDR3 protein is CSARLGAGLTDTQYF. CDR3 nucleotides: TGCAGTGCTAGGTTGGGAGCCGGGCTCACAGATACGCAGTATTTT.

The chain uses TRBV5-1 and TRBJ2-2; no reliable D call. In germline, CDR1 is SGHRS, CDR2 YFSETQ. The CDR3 extends over 12 amino acids. Trimming removed 2 bases at V and 7 bases at J, with 6 bases between. In DNA, the CDR3 is TGCGCCAGCAGCTTTAGTGTCGGGGAGCTGTTTTTT. It codes for CASSFSVGELFF.

This clonotype was counted a few times. The chain has TRBV7-3 and TRBJ2-3, with 16 bases matching TRBD2. The CDR3 sequence is 16 residues long. V gave up 3 bases and J gave up 9 bases; unmatched junction bases: 6. In germline, CDR1 is SGHTA, CDR2 FQGTGA. The DNA of the CDR3 is TGTGCCAGCAGCTTGGGACTAGCGGGGGGGCCATGGACGCAGTATTTT. Amino acids: CASSLGLAGGPWTQYF. Full variable domain (outside the CDR3, taken from reference TRBV7-3 and TRBJ2-3): GAGVSQTPSNKVTEKGKYVELRCDPISGHTALYWYRQSLGQGPEFLIYFQGTGAADDSGLPNDRFFAVRPEGSVSTLKIQRTERGDSAVYLCASSLGLAGGPWTQYFGPGTRLTVL.

The chain couples TRBV12-3 or TRBV12-4 to TRBJ1-6; TRBD1 matches at 8 bases. The length of the CDR3 is 15 residues. The J segment lost 7 bases and the V segment lost 5 bases, leaving 7 bases of the junction unmatched. This CDR3 reads CASSKIGQGNSPLHF. CDR3 nucleotides: TGTGCCAGCAGTAAAATCGGACAGGGCAATTCACCCCTCCACTTT.

This clonotype was recorded a few times. The rearrangement joins TRBV28 to TRBJ2-7, with 9 nucleotides matching TRBD2. This CDR3 spans 16 amino acids. CDR1 and CDR2 (germline): MDHEN, SYDVKM. V lost 7 bases and J lost 2; bases outside the gene matches: 12. The CDR3 DNA sequence: TGTGCCAGCATCCCCATCTCGACTAGCGGCCCCTACGAGCAGTACTTC. This codes for CASIPISTSGPYEQYF.